This T cell receptor (beta chain) was identified during a study of cytomegalovirus exposure and HLA in healthy donors. With regard to this clone: The same CDR3 can be traced to other DNA sequences in this sample.

PCR employed 60 Vbeta and 13 Jbeta primers. The protocol was immunoSEQ multiplex PCR, while the TCRdb copy is restricted to in-frame clones and leaves out a portion. The sample holds around 100,000 clones, 74% seen once. Material: PBMCs. The clonotype was recovered from a man in his forties or fifties in good health and CMV-seropositive.

CDR3: CASSPKDRGETQYF. Written as DNA, the CDR3 is TGTGCCAGCAGCCCGAAGGACAGGGGAGAGACCCAGTACTTC. The chain combines TRBV5-4 with TRBJ2-5; 9 bases agree with TRBD1. Germline-derived CDR1 and CDR2 are SGHNT and YYREEE (reference sequence). Trimming took 4 bases from V and 4 from J; bases not matched to a gene: 5. This CDR3 region has 14 residues.